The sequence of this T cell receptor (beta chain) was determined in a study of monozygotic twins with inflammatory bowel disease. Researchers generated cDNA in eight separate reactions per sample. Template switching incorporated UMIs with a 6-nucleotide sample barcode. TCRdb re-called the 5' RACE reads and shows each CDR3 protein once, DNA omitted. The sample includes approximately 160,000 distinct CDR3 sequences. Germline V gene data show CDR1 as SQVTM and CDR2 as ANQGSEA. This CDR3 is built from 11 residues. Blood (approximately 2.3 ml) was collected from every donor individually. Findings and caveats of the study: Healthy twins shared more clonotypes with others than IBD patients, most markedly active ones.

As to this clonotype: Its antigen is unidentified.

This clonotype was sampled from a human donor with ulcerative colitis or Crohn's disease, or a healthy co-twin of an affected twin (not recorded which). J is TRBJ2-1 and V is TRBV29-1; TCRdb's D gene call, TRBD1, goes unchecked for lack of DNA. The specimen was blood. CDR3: CSSRPGSEQFF.